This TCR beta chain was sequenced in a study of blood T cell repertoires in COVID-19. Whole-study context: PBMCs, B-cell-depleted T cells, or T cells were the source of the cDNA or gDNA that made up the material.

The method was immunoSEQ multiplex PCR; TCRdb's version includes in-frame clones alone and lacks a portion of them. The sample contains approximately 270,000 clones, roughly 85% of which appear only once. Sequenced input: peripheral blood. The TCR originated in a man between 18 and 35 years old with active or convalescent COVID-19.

In DNA form, the CDR3 reads TGCGCCAGCAGCTTGGGACAGTCAGATACGCAGTATTTT. Residues: CASSLGQSDTQYF. This chain links TRBV5-1 with TRBJ2-3; D is possibly TRBD1 (5 bases). CDR1 and CDR2 from the germline V gene are SGHRS and YFSETQ. CDR3 length: 13 residues. Deletions cut 0 bases from V and 4 bases from J, with 6 bases between.